A selection of T cell receptor beta chains follows, all from one sample in a study of a mutant IDH1 vaccine in newly diagnosed glioma. TCRdb keeps only in-frame clones here, not all; method: immunoSEQ multiplex PCR. The profile shows tens of thousands of clones, about four fifths of them singletons. No antigen has been assigned to these receptors. This specimen consisted of PBMCs, obtained from a glioma patient whose treatment included an IDH1 peptide vaccine. These receptor sequences come from a man in his forties with glioma. Both conserved end residues are part of each CDR3. A D gene is named only where the DNA matches it firmly. Not all rows give a size; the values are once, few, many and, for expanded clones, a class.

size,V,D,J,DNA,CDR3
NA,TRBV7-9,TRBD2,TRBJ2-2,TGTGCCAGCAGCGTGGGACTAGCGGATGACGGGGAGCTGTTTTTT,CASSVGLADDGELFF
NA,TRBV5-1,NA,TRBJ1-6,TGCGCCAGCAGCTTTGGGGGCCATTCACCCCTCCACTTT,CASSFGGHSPLHF
NA,TRBV9,TRBD2,TRBJ2-3,TGTGCCAGCAGCGTAGTGGCGGGGGAAGGGGATACGCAGTATTTT,CASSVVAGEGDTQYF
NA,TRBV7-9,TRBD1,TRBJ2-1,TGTGCCAGCAGCCAGGGACAGCCTTACAATGAGCAGTTCTTC,CASSQGQPYNEQFF
NA,TRBV6-5,NA,TRBJ1-1,TGTGCCAGCAGTTTTACGTCGGGTGAAGCTTTCTTT,CASSFTSGEAFF
NA,TRBV5-5,NA,TRBJ2-7,TGTGCCAGCAGCCTGGACCCCCAGACCTTCTACGAGCAGTACTTC,CASSLDPQTFYEQYF
NA,TRBV29-1,NA,TRBJ2-1,TGCAGCGTTGAAGAGGGACGTCTTCGGCAGTTCTTC,CSVEEGRLRQFF
once,TRBV7-8,NA,TRBJ1-6,TGTGCCAGCAGCTTACAGAAGGGCGATTCACCCCTCCACTTT,CASSLQKGDSPLHF
NA,TRBV28,TRBD1,TRBJ1-2,TGTGCCAGCAGATCTACTCTTTGGCCGGGACAGGGGTATGGCTACACCTTC,CASRSTLWPGQGYGYTF
NA,TRBV30,NA,TRBJ1-3,TGTGCCTGGAGTCCAAACCCCCCCGGCTTCCCTGGAAACACCATATATTTT,CAWSPNPPGFPGNTIYF
NA,TRBV30,NA,TRBJ2-1,TGTGCCTGGAGTGTTAAGGCTTACAATGAGCAGTTCTTC,CAWSVKAYNEQFF
NA,TRBV13,NA,TRBJ2-7,TGTGCCAGCAGCCGAAATCTAGAGGGCTGGAGGTACGAGCAGTACTTC,CASSRNLEGWRYEQYF
NA,TRBV2,NA,TRBJ1-1,TGTGCCAGCGTCCAGGGAAGACAGAACACTGAAGCTTTCTTT,CASVQGRQNTEAFF
NA,TRBV27,TRBD2,TRBJ2-5,TGTGCCAGCAGACCGACTAGCGGGAGGGCCGGGGAGACCCAGTACTTC,CASRPTSGRAGETQYF
few,TRBV7-2,NA,TRBJ1-4,TGTGCCAGCAGCTTAATACAGGGAACCAATGAAAAACTGTTTTTT,CASSLIQGTNEKLFF
once,TRBV5-6,TRBD1,TRBJ2-1,TGTGCCAGCAGCTTGTCGGGACAGACCCATGGGGTTGAGCAGTTCTTC,CASSLSGQTHGVEQFF
NA,TRBV7-9,NA,TRBJ2-5,TGTGCCAGCAGCTCAGGCGGCCTGGGCGAGGGGACCCAGTACTTC,CASSSGGLGEGTQYF
NA,TRBV28,NA,TRBJ1-2,TGTGCCAGCAGTTTATCCCAGGGAGGGCGTGGCTACACCTTC,CASSLSQGGRGYTF
NA,TRBV28,NA,TRBJ2-7,TGTGCCAGCAGAGGCAGGGCCCACGAGCAGTACTTC,CASRGRAHEQYF
NA,TRBV7-6,NA,TRBJ2-2,TGTGCCAGCAGCCGTAGCGGACGCACGAACACCGGGGAGCTGTTTTTT,CASSRSGRTNTGELFF
NA,TRBV7-7,NA,TRBJ2-3,TGTGCTAGCAGCTTACCAGACGGGGGTACGCAGTATTTT,CASSLPDGGTQYF
NA,TRBV4-1,NA,TRBJ2-6,TGCGCCAGCAGCCAACCTCTCGGGGGCGGGTCCGCTTCTGGGGCCAACGTCCTGACTTTC,CASSQPLGGGSASGANVLTF
NA,TRBV30,TRBD1,TRBJ1-1,TGTGCCTGGAGTCGGGACAGCGTTATGAACACTGAAGCTTTCTTT,CAWSRDSVMNTEAFF
few,TRBV28,NA,TRBJ1-5,TGTGCCAGCAGTTTATTGGGGGGCCTCTGGGATCAGCCCCAGCATTTT,CASSLLGGLWDQPQHF
NA,TRBV9,TRBD1,TRBJ2-7,TGTGCCAGCAGCGTAGAAGTTCCACAGCCCCCTTCAACACGGGACAGGGGACCCTACGAGCAGTACTTC,CASSVEVPQPPSTRDRGPYEQYF